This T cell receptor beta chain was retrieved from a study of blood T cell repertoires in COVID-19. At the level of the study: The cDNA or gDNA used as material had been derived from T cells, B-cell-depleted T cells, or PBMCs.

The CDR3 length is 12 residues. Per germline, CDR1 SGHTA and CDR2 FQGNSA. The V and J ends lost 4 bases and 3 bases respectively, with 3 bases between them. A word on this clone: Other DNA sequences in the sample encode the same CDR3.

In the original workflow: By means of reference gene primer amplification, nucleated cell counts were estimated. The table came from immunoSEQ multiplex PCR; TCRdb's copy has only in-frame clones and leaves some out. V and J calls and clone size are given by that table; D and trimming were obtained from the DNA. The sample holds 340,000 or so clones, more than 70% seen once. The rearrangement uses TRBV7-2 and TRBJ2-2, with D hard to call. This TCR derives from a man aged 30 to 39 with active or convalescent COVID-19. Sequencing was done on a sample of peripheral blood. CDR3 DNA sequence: TGTGCCAGCAGCTCCTACACCGGGGAGCTGTTTTTT. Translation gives CASSSYTGELFF.